What follows are 21 T cell receptor beta chains derived from one specimen sequenced in a study of OX40 agonist ivuxolimab in advanced cancers. Generated by immunoSEQ multiplex PCR, the TCRdb table keeps only in-frame clones and is missing some. The table has about 40,000 clones, 65% to 90% seen once; the top ten hold approximately 7.3%. The sample consisted of CD4+ or CD8+ T cells sorted from blood, taken in a trial of the OX40 agonist ivuxolimab. The receptors originated from an adult with an advanced solid tumor such as melanoma, head and neck, liver or kidney cancer.

This clone has only a few counts. This chain connects TRBV5-1 to TRBJ2-2; TRBD1 matches 10 bases. J gave up 5 bases and V 6 bases, and 10 bases lay outside the gene matches. This CDR3 contains 16 residues. The germline gives CDR1 SGHRS, CDR2 YFSETQ. This CDR3 reads CASNPTGTGETGELFF. The CDR3 DNA is TGCGCCAGCAACCCCACCGGGACAGGGGAGACCGGGGAGCTGTTTTTT.

This clone was observed once. The J gene is TRBJ1-2, the V gene TRBV5-1; a weak D match, TRBD1 (5 bases). The germline gives CDR1 SGHRS, CDR2 YFSETQ. V was cut by 0 bases and J by 5 bases, with 11 bases left in between. The CDR3 length is 14 residues. CDR3 sequence reads: CASSLEPGNYGYTF. DNA for the CDR3: TGCGCCAGCAGCTTGGAGCCAGGGAATTATGGCTACACCTTC.

The CDR3 bases are TGTGCCAGTAGTATGAGGGGACAAGAGACCCAGTACTTC. It codes for CASSMRGQETQYF. The V gene is TRBV19, the J gene TRBJ2-5; D may correspond to TRBD1 or TRBD2 (5 bases each). Trimming took 3 bases from V and 2 from J, leaving 7 bases between them. Germline V gives CDR1 LNHDA, CDR2 SQIVND (reference sequence). The CDR3 runs 13 residues. Drawing the rest from reference TRBV19 and TRBJ2-5, the complete variable domain is DGGITQSPKYLFRKEGQNVTLSCEQNLNHDAMYWYRQDPGQGLRLIYYSQIVNDFQKGDIAEGYSVSREKKESFPLTVTSAQKNPTAFYLCASSMRGQETQYFGPGTRLLVL.

The J gene is TRBJ2-7, the V gene TRBV7-6, with unresolved D. CDR3 length: 13 amino acids. Trimming stripped 5 bases from V and 5 bases from J, with 13 bases between. From germline, CDR1 is SGHVS and CDR2 FNYEAQ. The CDR3 protein is CASSPVLQDEQYF. As DNA, the CDR3 is TGTGCCAGCAGCCCCGTGTTGCAGGACGAGCAGTACTTC. Together with reference TRBV7-6 and TRBJ2-7, the CDR3 gives the full variable domain: GAGVSQSPRYKVTKRGQDVALRCDPISGHVSLYWYRQALGQGPEFLTYFNYEAQQDKSGLPNDRFSAERPEGSISTLTIQRTEQRDSAMYRCASSPVLQDEQYFGPGTRLTVT.

The V gene is TRBV5-1, the J gene TRBJ2-3, with D perhaps matching TRBD1 (5 bases). This CDR3 comprises 14 residues. Germline V gene sequence: CDR1 SGHRS, CDR2 YFSETQ. V lost 0 bases and J 6 bases, leaving 11 bases between the germline ends. The CDR3 protein is CASSLEAGPDTQYF. The CDR3 DNA reads TGCGCCAGCAGCTTGGAGGCAGGGCCGGATACGCAGTATTTT. The variable domain in full, with the rest retrieved from reference TRBV5-1 and TRBJ2-3, is KAGVTQTPRYLIKTRGQQVTLSCSPISGHRSVSWYQQTPGQGLQFLFEYFSETQRNKGNFPGRFSGRQFSNSRSEMNVSTLELGDSALYLCASSLEAGPDTQYFGPGTRLTVL.

The gene calls are TRBV7-2 and TRBJ1-1; D not resolved. Germline loops: CDR1 SGHTA, CDR2 FQGNSA. Trimming shortened V by 1 base and J by 1 base, and 7 bases separated the two germline ends. The CDR3 contains 14 residues. This chain's CDR3 is CASSLVVQNTEAFF. DNA of the CDR3: TGTGCCAGCAGCTTAGTGGTGCAGAACACTGAAGCTTTCTTT.

The J gene is TRBJ2-1, the V gene TRBV19, with D perhaps TRBD1 (6 bases). Germline V gene lookup returns CDR1 LNHDA and CDR2 SQIVND (reference sequence). The CDR3 totals 13 residues. The germline V and J ends were trimmed by 3 bases and 9 bases, with 12 bases remaining between them. The CDR3 DNA reads TGTGCCAGTAGTATCTTACCAGGGGCTGAGCAGTTCTTC. This codes for CASSILPGAEQFF. Supplemented by reference TRBV19 and TRBJ2-1, the full variable domain reads DGGITQSPKYLFRKEGQNVTLSCEQNLNHDAMYWYRQDPGQGLRLIYYSQIVNDFQKGDIAEGYSVSREKKESFPLTVTSAQKNPTAFYLCASSILPGAEQFFGPGTRLTVL.

J is TRBJ1-2 and V is TRBV4-3, with a possible D match to TRBD1 (5 bases). The V end lost 4 bases, the J end lost 3 bases, and 12 bases lay between the germline ends. This CDR3 is 14 amino acids long. The germline V gene has CDR1 LGHNA and CDR2 YSLEER. In nucleotides, the CDR3 is TGCGCCAGCAGCCTAGCAACAGGCGACTATGGCTACACCTTC. Translating gives CASSLATGDYGYTF.

This chain joins TRBV27 and TRBJ1-5; no definite D call. The germline V gene has CDR1 MNHEY and CDR2 SMNVEV (reference sequence). V dropped 5 bases and J dropped 7 bases, with 15 bases sitting between them. The CDR3 is made up of 14 amino acids. CDR3 DNA: TGTGCCAGCAGTCCCTCTCAGGTGGGACAGCCCCAGCATTTT. It encodes CASSPSQVGQPQHF.

The chain joins TRBV6-5 to TRBJ1-1; 7 positions match TRBD1. Per the germline V gene, CDR1 is MNHEY and CDR2 is SVGAGI. V dropped 2 bases and J dropped 8; count of bases not matched to a gene: 2. The CDR3 extends over 12 amino acids. CDR3 loop: CASSYETGEAFF. The CDR3 DNA is TGTGCCAGCAGTTACGAGACAGGGGAAGCTTTCTTT.

The rearrangement uses TRBV21-1 and TRBJ2-7; no check of the table's D call, TRBD1, against the DNA was made. TRBV21-1 is a documented pseudogene. The CDR3 consists of 13 residues. The CDR3 DNA reads TGTGCCAGCAGCGACAGATCTAGAGTCGAGCAGTACTTC. Protein: CASSDRSRVEQYF.

The CDR3 reads CASSRTTGLNEQFF. CDR3 sequence (DNA): TGTGCCAGCAGCCGAACTACCGGGTTGAATGAGCAGTTCTTC. This chain uses TRBV14 with TRBJ2-1, with D unresolved. Trimming removed 4 bases at V and 7 bases at J, with 14 bases between. The length of the CDR3 is 14 residues. The germline V gene encodes CDR1 SGHDN and CDR2 FVKESK.

Only a few counts were recorded for this clone. CDR3 residues: CAWSKREADTQYF. In DNA form, the CDR3 reads TGTGCCTGGAGTAAGCGGGAGGCAGATACGCAGTATTTT. The chain couples TRBV30 to TRBJ2-3; TRBD2 matches 9 bases. Germline V gene data show CDR1 as GTSNPN and CDR2 as SVGIG (reference sequence). The CDR3 consists of 13 residues. V gave up 2 bases and J gave up 4 bases; unmatched junction bases: 1.

The V gene is TRBV6-1, the J gene TRBJ1-2; D is possibly TRBD1 (6 bases). Germline assignment: CDR1 MNHNS and CDR2 SASEGT. V gave up 2 bases and J gave up 4 bases, with 14 bases separating them. CDR3 length: 15 residues. The DNA of the CDR3 is TGTGCCAGCAGTGAATGGGCAGGGGCGAGCTATGGCTACACCTTC. Translated: CASSEWAGASYGYTF.

The chain's CDR3 is CASRVPPGPRGLFGELFF. In DNA, the CDR3 is TGTGCCAGTAGGGTACCACCGGGCCCCAGGGGCTTGTTCGGGGAGCTGTTTTTT. The J gene is TRBJ2-2, the V gene TRBV19, with D perhaps TRBD1 (6 bases). Germline CDR1 LNHDA, CDR2 SQIVND (reference sequence). There are 18 residues in the CDR3. Trimming removed 6 bases from V and 7 bases from J, with 27 bases in between.

In DNA, the CDR3 is TGTGCCAGCAGTCCGACAGGGGCCTCCTACGAGCAGTACTTC. It yields the protein CASSPTGASYEQYF. The rearrangement uses TRBV6-1 and TRBJ2-7; 8 nucleotides line up with TRBD1. This CDR3 comprises 14 residues. Germline V gene sequence: CDR1 MNHNS, CDR2 SASEGT. The V gene end was trimmed by 5 bases and the J gene end by 0 bases; junction bases not matched to a gene: 3.

This CDR3 is CASAVGQGAEQYF. The CDR3 coding sequence is TGCGCCAGCGCCGTTGGACAGGGTGCCGAGCAGTACTTC. J is TRBJ2-7 and V is TRBV5-1, with 8 bases matching TRBD1. Germline V gene data show CDR1 as SGHRS and CDR2 as YFSETQ. V trimming: 7 bases; J trimming: 6 bases; junction bases outside the gene matches: 9. The length of the CDR3 is 13 residues.

The rearrangement joins TRBV30 to TRBJ1-2, with D hard to call. V was clipped by 3 bases and J by 8 bases, with 19 bases between them. Germline values: CDR1 GTSNPN, CDR2 SVGIG (reference sequence). The CDR3 extends over 14 amino acids. The CDR3 loop reads CAWREKVAVLGYTF. CDR3 in DNA: TGTGCCTGGAGAGAAAAGGTGGCAGTGTTGGGCTACACCTTC.

This clone was seen just once. The rearrangement links TRBV7-9 to TRBJ1-1, with a tentative D call TRBD1 (6 bases). Germline V lookup: CDR1 SEHNR, CDR2 FQNEAQ (reference sequence). Trimming stripped 5 bases from V and 1 base from J, with 20 bases between. The CDR3 spans 17 residues. CDR3 loop: CASSRTAGARGNTEAFF. The CDR3 bases are TGTGCCAGCAGCCGTACAGCGGGGGCGCGGGGGAACACTGAAGCTTTCTTT.

The genes are TRBV6-4 and TRBJ2-5; 14 bases fit TRBD2. V was pared by 2 bases and J by 0 bases, with 5 bases of the junction left unmatched. Germline V gene lookup returns CDR1 MRHNA and CDR2 SNTAGT. CDR3 length: 18 residues. CDR3 sequence: CASSDKLGLAGDQETQYF. The CDR3 nucleotides are TGTGCCAGCAGTGACAAATTGGGACTAGCGGGAGACCAAGAGACCCAGTACTTC.

The chain links TRBV11-2 to TRBJ2-1, with 9 bases aligning to TRBD1. The CDR3 covers 15 residues. The germline gives CDR1 SGHAT, CDR2 FQNNGV. J was trimmed by 6 bases and V by 5 bases; bases with no gene match: 8. The CDR3 bases are TGTGCCAGCAGCCCTGTGGGACAGGGATTCAATGAGCAGTTCTTC. Its protein product is CASSPVGQGFNEQFF.